The 19 T cell receptor beta chains given below trace back to one sample, sequenced in a study of cytomegalovirus exposure and HLA in healthy donors. Generated by immunoSEQ multiplex PCR, the TCRdb table keeps only in-frame clones and is missing some. The sample lists roughly 86,000 clones, about 96% occurring once. The sample taken for sequencing was PBMCs. These TCRs come from a man between 18 and 35 years old in good health and CMV-seropositive.

J is TRBJ1-5 and V is TRBV30; D may be TRBD1 (5 bases). Germline V CDR1 and CDR2: GTSNPN, SVGIG (reference sequence). Trimming removed 2 bases from V and 3 bases from J, with 8 bases in between. The CDR3 has 13 residues. The CDR3 DNA reads as TGTGCCTGGAGTAGGGGCTTCAATCAGCCCCAGCATTTT. It translates to CAWSRGFNQPQHF. Based on the CDR3 plus reference TRBV30 and TRBJ1-5, the full variable domain is SQTIHQWPATLVQPVGSPLSLECTVEGTSNPNLYWYRQAAGRGLQLLFYSVGIGQISSEVPQNLSASRPQDRQFILSSKKLLLSDSGFYLCAWSRGFNQPQHFGDGTRLSIL.

The rearrangement links TRBV29-1 to TRBJ1-2; 9 bases are a match to TRBD1. Germline loops: CDR1 SQVTM, CDR2 ANQGSEA. CDR3 length equals 12 residues. After removal of 3 bases from V and 5 bases from J, the junction contained 1 base not matched to a gene. CDR3 DNA sequence: TGCAGCGTTGAGGGACAGGGATATGGCTACACCTTC. This translates into CSVEGQGYGYTF. The full variable domain, its missing parts supplied by reference TRBV29-1 and TRBJ1-2, is SAVISQKPSRDICQRGTSLTIQCQVDSQVTMMFWYRQQPGQSLTLIATANQGSEATYESGFVIDKFPISRPNLTFSTLTVSNMSPEDSSIYLCSVEGQGYGYTFGSGTRLTVV.

This chain connects TRBV15 to TRBJ1-5, with a tentative D call TRBD1 (5 bases). V was clipped by 0 bases and J by 2 bases, with 11 bases between them. The CDR3 consists of 16 residues. The germline V gene encodes CDR1 LNHNV and CDR2 YYDKDF (reference sequence). This CDR3 is CATSRDGGEGNQPQHF. CDR3 bases: TGTGCCACCAGCAGAGATGGGGGGGAGGGCAATCAGCCCCAGCATTTT.

This clone has a handful of counts. The rearrangement uses TRBV27 and TRBJ2-3, with D perhaps TRBD1 (5 bases). The CDR3 contains 13 residues. Germline V CDR1 and CDR2: MNHEY, SMNVEV (reference sequence). V lost 5 bases and J lost 7, with 13 bases in between. CDR3 residues: CASSPTWGNTQYF. The DNA of the CDR3 is TGTGCCAGCAGTCCAACATGGGGCAATACGCAGTATTTT.

CDR3 sequence reads: CASSLGEGGANTEAFF. For the CDR3, the DNA is TGTGCCAGCAGCTTAGGGGAGGGGGGGGCTAACACTGAAGCTTTCTTT. The rearrangement uses TRBV7-8 and TRBJ1-1; the D gene is possibly TRBD1 (6 bases). The CDR3 consists of 16 residues. Deletions cut 1 base from V and 2 bases from J, with 14 bases between. CDR1 and CDR2 from the germline V gene are SGHVS and FQNEAQ.

The CDR3: CASSFDRTYEQYF. The CDR3 nucleotides read TGCGCCAGCAGCTTTGACAGGACTTACGAGCAGTACTTC. The rearrangement uses TRBV5-1 and TRBJ2-7; TRBD1 might be the D (6 bases). The CDR3 consists of 13 residues. Germline loops: CDR1 SGHRS, CDR2 YFSETQ. Trimming took 2 bases from V and 4 from J, leaving 10 bases between them.

CDR3 sequence reads: CSVTAETGGEKLFF. DNA of the CDR3: TGCAGCGTGACCGCGGAGACAGGAGGCGAAAAACTGTTTTTT. The chain employs TRBV29-1 and TRBJ1-4; tentative D call: TRBD1 (6 bases). Germline CDR1 is SQVTM and CDR2 is ANQGSEA. The V end lost 6 bases, the J end lost 8 bases, and 19 bases lay between the germline ends. The CDR3 has 14 amino acids.

The CDR3 sequence is CASSYSGGQQAFF. DNA for the CDR3: TGTGCCAGCAGTTACTCTGGGGGACAGCAAGCTTTCTTT. The chain couples TRBV6-6 to TRBJ1-1; 7 positions match TRBD1. CDR3 size: 13 residues. Germline V gene data show CDR1 as MNHNY and CDR2 as SVGAGI (reference sequence). With V trimmed by 0 bases and J by 9 bases, 4 bases remained unmatched.

The chain is built from TRBV11-2 and TRBJ2-7, with 10 bases aligning to TRBD2. Germline CDR1 is SGHAT and CDR2 is FQNNGV. The V and J ends lost 0 bases and 1 base, in that order; junction bases with no gene match: 9. This CDR3 comprises 18 residues. The chain's CDR3 is CASSLDQSLAGISYEQYF. For the CDR3, the DNA is TGTGCCAGCAGCTTAGACCAATCACTAGCGGGAATTTCCTACGAGCAGTACTTC.

The CDR3 region has the DNA TGTGCCTGGAGTCCCTCCCTCCGCGTGCAGCCCCAGCATTTT. Its translation is CAWSPSLRVQPQHF. The chain is built from TRBV30 and TRBJ1-5; no clear D gene. In germline, CDR1 is GTSNPN, CDR2 SVGIG (reference sequence). There are 14 residues in the CDR3. Trimming pared 2 bases from V and 7 bases from J, leaving 15 bases between.

The chain links TRBV5-4 to TRBJ2-5, with a tentative D call TRBD1 (6 bases). V was clipped by 0 bases and J by 5 bases, with 11 bases between them. The CDR3 has 14 amino acids. Germline assignment: CDR1 SGHNT and CDR2 YYREEE (reference sequence). CDR3 nucleotides: TGTGCCAGCAGCTTGGATGGCAGGGGCGAGACCCAGTACTTC. As protein: CASSLDGRGETQYF.

The chain uses TRBV9 and TRBJ2-7; 7 nucleotides match TRBD2. The CDR3 has 17 residues. V trimming: 0 bases; J trimming: 2 bases; junction bases outside the gene matches: 11. Germline lookup yields CDR1 SGDLS and CDR2 YYNGEE. The CDR3 is CASSVGEGKLAPYEQYF. Written as DNA, the CDR3 is TGTGCCAGCAGCGTAGGGGAGGGCAAATTAGCCCCCTACGAGCAGTACTTC.

The V and J genes are TRBV6-5 and TRBJ2-1; a weak D match, TRBD2 (5 bases). CDR3 length: 11 amino acids. Per the germline V gene, CDR1 is MNHEY and CDR2 is SVGAGI. V was shortened by 8 bases and J by 7 bases, with 9 bases between the two germline ends. CDR3 coding DNA: TGTGCCAGCTCCGGACTTAATGAGCAGTTCTTC. This codes for CASSGLNEQFF.

This chain connects TRBV7-2 to TRBJ2-7, with D maybe TRBD1 (6 bases). In germline, CDR1 is SGHTA, CDR2 FQGNSA. The length of the CDR3 is 13 residues. Trimming took off 3 bases at V and 1 base at J, with 7 bases between the two ends. The CDR3 DNA reads as TGTGCCAGCAGCTTCGACAGGTCCTACGAGCAGTACTTC. Protein product: CASSFDRSYEQYF.

The rearrangement uses TRBV29-1 and TRBJ2-3, with 12 bases that match TRBD2. CDR3 length: 15 residues. Looked up from germline, CDR1 is SQVTM and CDR2 is ANQGSEA. V shed 6 bases and J 5 bases; nucleotides not matched to a gene: 9. The CDR3 bases are TGCAGCGTCGAGACTAGCGGGAGACTGGGAGATACGCAGTATTTT. Translated, it gives CSVETSGRLGDTQYF.

The J gene is TRBJ2-1, the V gene TRBV7-6, with 7 positions matching TRBD2. The junction had 17 bases not matched to a gene; V was cut back by 5 bases and J by 7 bases. There are 17 residues in the CDR3. The germline V gene has CDR1 SGHVS and CDR2 FNYEAQ. The CDR3 is CASSARVGGRAKNEQFF. In DNA, the CDR3 is TGTGCCAGCAGCGCCCGGGTGGGGGGGAGGGCCAAGAATGAGCAGTTCTTC.

This clone was seen only once. The V and J genes are TRBV5-8 and TRBJ2-3; 7 bases are a match to TRBD2. This CDR3 is 15 amino acids long. Per germline, CDR1 SGHTS and CDR2 YDEGEE. After removal of 4 bases from V and 4 bases from J, the junction contained 9 bases not matched to a gene. CDR3 DNA: TGTGCCAGCAGCCTTGGGGCAGGGAGGGCAGATACGCAGTATTTT. Its protein is CASSLGAGRADTQYF.

This rearrangement joins TRBV27 to TRBJ2-1, with 7 nucleotides matching TRBD1. Trimming took 6 bases from V and 4 from J; bases not matched to a gene: 9. The CDR3 length is 15 residues. Germline lookup yields CDR1 MNHEY and CDR2 SMNVEV (reference sequence). Here the CDR3 DNA reads TGTGCCAGCAGAGAAGACAGGGATCTTTACAATGAGCAGTTCTTC. Amino acids: CASREDRDLYNEQFF.

The chain links TRBV6-5 to TRBJ2-3, with D hard to call. In germline, CDR1 is MNHEY, CDR2 SVGAGI. The CDR3 runs 15 residues. Trimming pared 6 bases from V and 7 bases from J, leaving 20 bases between. The CDR3 sequence is CASSRSGGTLNTQYF. CDR3 bases: TGTGCCAGCAGCCGCTCTGGTGGTACTTTGAATACGCAGTATTTT.